This T cell receptor (beta chain) is from a study of cytomegalovirus exposure and HLA in healthy donors. In the study overall: In an earlier analysis, 95 million to 140 million unique TCR beta sequences were found from about 190 million T cells.

Trimming cost V 3 bases and J 4 bases, with 7 bases left between them. The CDR3 spans 13 residues. Germline lookup yields CDR1 MNHEY and CDR2 SMNVEV (reference sequence). Broader study findings: Apparent HLA restriction characterized most CMV-associated TCR beta chains in a later analysis. Later analysis identified a missense DCLRE1C variant that was linked to TCR beta V- and J-gene trimming.

Remarks on this clone: Antigen: not known.

The PCR was carried out with 60 Vbeta primers and 13 Jbeta primers. The assay was immunoSEQ multiplex PCR, and TCRdb's table has in-frame clones only and misses some. The data contain about 140,000 clones, 78% of them singletons. The chain combines TRBV27 with TRBJ2-1; D is uncertain. The receptor comes from a female donor in good health and CMV-seronegative. The sample consisted of PBMCs. In nucleotides, the CDR3 is TGTGCCAGCAGTTTTGAGTATTACAATGAGCAGTTCTTC. Amino acid sequence: CASSFEYYNEQFF.